These T cell receptor beta chains were read from a single sample in a study of blood T cell repertoires in COVID-19. Produced via immunoSEQ multiplex PCR; TCRdb's table is partial and in-frame only. The sample has some 270,000 clones; approximately 90% are singletons. The specimen was PBMCs or T cells enriched from blood (not recorded which). These receptors all stem from a man in his forties who had been exposed to COVID-19. Each CDR3 is given with its conserved first and last residue. D genes are given only for firm matches. Not every row has a clone size; where given, it reads once, few, many or a size class.

. | . | TRBJ2-7 | TRBV16 | CASSPVGPGAGYEQYF | TGTGCCAGCAGCCCGGTGGGGCCAGGGGCTGGCTACGAGCAGTACTTC
. | . | TRBJ1-2 | TRBV19 | CASSKQGSGYTF | TGTGCCAGTAGTAAACAGGGTTCTGGCTACACCTTC
. | . | TRBJ2-2 | TRBV28 | CASSLTKVTGELFF | TGTGCCAGCAGTTTGACAAAAGTCACCGGGGAGCTGTTTTTT
once | . | TRBJ1-1 | TRBV5-1 | CASRDGPGVGTEAFF | TGCGCCAGCAGAGATGGACCAGGGGTTGGGACTGAAGCTTTCTTT
. | . | TRBJ1-6 | TRBV5-1 | CASSPAVWQTNNSPLHF | TGCGCCAGCAGCCCTGCTGTTTGGCAGACAAATAATTCACCCCTCCACTTT
. | TRBD1 | TRBJ2-7 | TRBV29-1 | CSVEVQGVSYEQYF | TGCAGCGTTGAGGTTCAGGGGGTGAGCTACGAGCAGTACTTC
. | TRBD2 | TRBJ2-1 | TRBV13 | CASSLEASGRANEQFF | TGTGCCAGCAGCTTAGAGGCTAGCGGGAGGGCCAATGAGCAGTTCTTC
. | . | TRBJ1-1 | TRBV21-1 | CASSKARVGQSTEAFF | TGTGCCAGCAGCAAAGCGCGGGTAGGGCAATCCACTGAAGCTTTCTTT
. | TRBD2 | TRBJ2-3 | TRBV10-3 | CAIKPGLAITSTDTQYF | TGTGCCATCAAACCGGGACTAGCGATCACTAGCACAGATACGCAGTATTTT
. | TRBD2 | TRBJ2-3 | TRBV24-1 | CATSDRLAAVTDTQYF | TGTGCCACCAGTGACCGTCTAGCGGCTGTCACAGATACGCAGTATTTT
. | . | TRBJ2-1 | TRBV15 | CATRGVSGSSYNEQFF | TGTGCCACCAGGGGGGTTAGCGGAAGCTCCTACAATGAGCAGTTCTTC
. | . | TRBJ1-6 | TRBV28 | CASSVGGGLNSPLHF | TGTGCCAGCAGTGTAGGGGGTGGACTCAATTCACCCCTCCACTTT
. | TRBD2 | TRBJ2-3 | TRBV9 | CASSRSTSGTTDTQYF | TGTGCCAGCAGCCGAAGCACTAGCGGGACCACAGATACGCAGTATTTT
. | TRBD1 | TRBJ2-7 | TRBV3-1/TRBV3-2 | CASSPRDRGRKQYF | TGTGCCAGCAGCCCCCGGGACAGGGGGCGCAAGCAGTACTTC
. | TRBD2 | TRBJ2-3 | TRBV29-1 | CSVERTSGRFTDTQYF | TGCAGCGTTGAACGAACTAGCGGGAGATTCACAGATACGCAGTATTTT
. | TRBD2 | TRBJ2-5 | TRBV5-4 | CASSVSSEAGRPRGTQYF | TGTGCCAGCAGCGTCAGTTCTGAAGCGGGAAGGCCACGAGGGACCCAGTACTTC
once | . | TRBJ2-3 | TRBV7-9 | CASSLGGVPSLGTDTQYF | TGTGCCAGCAGCTTGGGGGGAGTGCCATCTCTGGGCACAGATACGCAGTATTTT
. | TRBD2 | TRBJ2-5 | TRBV4-3 | CASSQDPRLAGKETQYF | TGCGCCAGCAGCCAAGACCCGAGACTAGCGGGAAAAGAGACCCAGTACTTC
. | TRBD1 | TRBJ1-4 | TRBV28 | CASRPPAWFTRQGGNEKLFF | TGTGCCAGCAGACCCCCCGCATGGTTCACTAGACAGGGGGGGAATGAAAAACTGTTTTTT
. | . | TRBJ2-2 | TRBV6-1 | CASSDFGGPGELFF | TGTGCCAGCAGTGATTTCGGAGGGCCCGGGGAGCTGTTTTTT
. | . | TRBJ1-4 | TRBV12-3/TRBV12-4 | CASSLTVNEKLFF | TGTGCCAGCAGTTTAACGGTGAATGAAAAACTGTTTTTT
. | TRBD1 | TRBJ1-3 | TRBV28 | CASSRTGTGGDGNTIYF | TGTGCCAGCAGCCGAACAGGGACAGGGGGAGATGGAAACACCATATATTTT
once | TRBD1 | TRBJ1-6 | TRBV7-3 | CASRLDRGDSPLHF | TGTGCCAGCAGACTCGACAGGGGCGATTCACCCCTCCACTTT
. | . | TRBJ1-5 | TRBV28 | CASSLKGWGQPQHF | TGTGCCAGCAGTTTAAAGGGGTGGGGTCAGCCCCAGCATTTT
. | . | TRBJ2-1 | TRBV11-3 | CASSLLGSSNNEQFF | TGTGCCAGCAGCTTACTCGGGAGTAGCAACAATGAGCAGTTCTTC
once | TRBD1 | TRBJ1-1 | TRBV7-9 | CASSPRQGRNTEAFF | TGTGCCAGCAGCCCTCGACAGGGTCGGAACACTGAAGCTTTCTTT
. | . | TRBJ1-6 | TRBV4-1 | CASSQAPPGSFSPNSPLHF | TGCGCCAGCAGCCAAGCGCCTCCGGGGTCGTTCTCTCCTAATTCACCCCTCCACTTT
. | . | TRBJ1-4 | TRBV7-9 | CASSLKFSATNEKLFF | TGTGCCAGCAGCTTAAAATTTTCGGCAACTAATGAAAAACTGTTTTTT
. | . | TRBJ2-1 | TRBV28 | CAVTRGSSYNEQFF | TGTGCCGTAACGAGGGGGTCTTCCTACAATGAGCAGTTCTTC
. | TRBD1 | TRBJ1-3 | TRBV6-5 | CASSSGTGWNTIYF | TGTGCCAGCAGCTCCGGGACAGGGTGGAACACCATATATTTT
. | TRBD1 | TRBJ2-6 | TRBV28 | CASSSPGQGSSGANVLTF | TGTGCCAGCAGTTCCCCGGGACAGGGAAGCTCTGGGGCCAACGTCCTGACTTTC
once | TRBD2 | TRBJ2-1 | TRBV7-3 | CASSSQGLAGYNEQFF | TGTGCCAGCAGCTCGCAAGGACTAGCGGGGTACAATGAGCAGTTCTTC